A single T cell receptor (beta chain) is shown here with its context. The CDR3 spans 14 residues. Germline V gives CDR1 WSHSY, CDR2 SAAADI. Each CDR3 protein gets one entry after TCRdb re-called the RT-PCR reads with MiXCR. The sample has about 800,000 distinct CDR3 sequences; 21% are singletons. These data belong to a study of response to subunit inactivated influenza vaccine. The chain combines TRBV10-2 with TRBJ2-3; perhaps TRBD1 as D (6 bases). Sequenced material: PBMCs from blood, taken 5 days after vaccination. This receptor was obtained from a man in his fifties who received an inactivated influenza vaccine. In DNA, the CDR3 is TGCGCGGCGAGGGGGAATCCTAGCACAGATACGCAGTATTTT. Its translation: CAARGNPSTDTQYF.